The subject of this entry is one TCR beta chain. Its specific antigen is unknown. To determine HCMV serostatus, a commercial ELISA kit was used to detect HCMV-specific IgG in serum. Ficoll density gradient centrifugation was used to isolate peripheral blood mononuclear cells from blood. These data originate in a study of T cells expressing NK-cell markers (dated by TCRdb to the early 2020s). For context, the study as a whole: Three sorted T-cell subsets (CD3+CD56+NKG2C+, CD3+CD56+NKG2C- and CD3+CD56-NKG2C+) from seven to nine donors had their TCR beta-chain repertoires profiled. Seven of the eight sequenced donors were HCMV-seropositive and one was HCMV-seronegative. Randomly selected healthy volunteers, three men and five women, were used as the eight sequenced donors. Libraries were sequenced as 2 x 150 bp reads on Illumina HiSeq 2000/2500, MiSeq or NextSeq.

Sequencer: Illumina HiSeq 2000. TCR beta cDNA libraries were prepared using 5'RACE template switching, which introduced a universal primer site and unique molecular identifiers. Priming for cDNA synthesis came from the TCR beta constant segment, and two successive PCR amplification steps followed. For the original study's pipeline: Reads were demultiplexed and grouped by UMI with MIGEC, and clonotypes were assembled and quantified with MiTCR. To remove erroneous sequences, TCR cDNA sequences were retained only when supported by two or more reads. Downstream repertoire analysis used the tcR package, and clonotypes were matched across fractions by CDR3 nucleotide sequence plus V segment. VDJmatch was used to annotate antigen specificity against VDJdb, with one amino acid substitution in CDR3 permitted. TCRdb reprocessed the reads and provides one entry for every CDR3 protein sequence; no DNA is given. TCRdb assigned the V and J calls; the authors' analysis was not used. The sample table on file contains roughly 160,000 distinct CDR3 sequences. The ten largest clones capture 20% to 25% of the sample.

What the work shows at the level of the full study, not this receptor alone: Those dominant clonotypes were again the most abundant among CD3+CD56-NKG2C+ cells in a few donors, at about 25-65%. In over five donors, the dominant CD3+CD56+NKG2C+ clonotypes were among the top 10 CD8+ clonotypes and accounted for about 1.0-7.5% of CD8+ T cells. It remained unclear whether the expanded NKG2C-expressing T cell clones were specific for HCMV antigens.

This receptor was taken from a man aged 18-70 years in good health. The material sequenced was blood T cells: a sorted CD56 or NKG2C T cell subset, CD4+ or CD8+ T cells, or bulk PBMC T cells (not recorded which).

The CDR3: CASSLTGVGEQYF. The V and J genes are TRBV12-3 or TRBV12-4 and TRBJ2-7; with no DNA, the TCRdb D assignment of TRBD1 cannot be verified. Spanning cysteine to phenylalanine, the CDR3 consists of 13 amino acids. DNA is not on record.